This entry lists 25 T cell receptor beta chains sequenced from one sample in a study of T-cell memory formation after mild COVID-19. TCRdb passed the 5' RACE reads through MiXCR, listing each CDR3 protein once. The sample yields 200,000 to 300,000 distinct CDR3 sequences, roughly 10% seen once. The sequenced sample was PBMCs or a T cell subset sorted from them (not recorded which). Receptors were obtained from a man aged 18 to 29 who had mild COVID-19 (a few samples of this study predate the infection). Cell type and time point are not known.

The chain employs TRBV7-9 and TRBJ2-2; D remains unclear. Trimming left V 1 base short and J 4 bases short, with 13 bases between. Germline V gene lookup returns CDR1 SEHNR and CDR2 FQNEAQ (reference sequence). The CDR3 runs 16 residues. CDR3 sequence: CASSLVVGPGTGELFF. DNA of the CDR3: TGTGCCAGCAGCTTAGTGGTAGGGCCCGGCACCGGGGAGCTGTTTTTT.

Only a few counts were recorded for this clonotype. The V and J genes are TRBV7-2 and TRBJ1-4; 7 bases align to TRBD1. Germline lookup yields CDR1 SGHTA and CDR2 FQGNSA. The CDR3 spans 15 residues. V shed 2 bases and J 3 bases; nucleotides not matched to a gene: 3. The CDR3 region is CASSLFRGANEKLFF. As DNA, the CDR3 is TGTGCCAGCAGCTTATTCAGGGGGGCTAATGAAAAACTGTTTTTT.

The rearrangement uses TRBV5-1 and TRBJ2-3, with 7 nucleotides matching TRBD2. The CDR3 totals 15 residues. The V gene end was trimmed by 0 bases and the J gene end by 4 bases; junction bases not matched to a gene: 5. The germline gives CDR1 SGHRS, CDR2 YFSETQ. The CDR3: CASSLELAWSDTQYF. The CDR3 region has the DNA TGCGCCAGCAGCTTGGAACTAGCGTGGTCAGATACGCAGTATTTT.

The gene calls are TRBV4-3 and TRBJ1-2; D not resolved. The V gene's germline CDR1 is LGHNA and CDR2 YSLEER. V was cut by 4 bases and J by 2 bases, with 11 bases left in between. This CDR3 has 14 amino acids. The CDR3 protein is CASSPGEANYGYTF. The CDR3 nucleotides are TGCGCCAGCAGCCCTGGTGAAGCCAACTATGGCTACACCTTC.

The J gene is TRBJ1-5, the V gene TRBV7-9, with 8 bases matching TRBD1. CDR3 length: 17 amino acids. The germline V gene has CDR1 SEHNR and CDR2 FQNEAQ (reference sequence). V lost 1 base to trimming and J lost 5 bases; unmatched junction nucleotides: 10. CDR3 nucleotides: TGTGCCAGCAGCTTAGTTTTAGGACAGGGAATCGATCAGCCCCAGCATTTT. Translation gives CASSLVLGQGIDQPQHF. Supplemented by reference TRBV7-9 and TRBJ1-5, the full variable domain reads DTGVSQNPRHKITKRGQNVTFRCDPISEHNRLYWYRQTLGQGPEFLTYFQNEAQLEKSRLLSDRFSAERPKGSFSTLEIQRTEQGDSAMYLCASSLVLGQGIDQPQHFGDGTRLSIL.

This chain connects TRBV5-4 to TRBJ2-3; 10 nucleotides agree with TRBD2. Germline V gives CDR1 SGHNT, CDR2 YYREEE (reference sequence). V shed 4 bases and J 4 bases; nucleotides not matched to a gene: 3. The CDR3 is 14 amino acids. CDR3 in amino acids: CASSPGTSADTQYF. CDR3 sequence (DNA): TGTGCCAGCAGCCCCGGGACTAGCGCAGATACGCAGTATTTT.

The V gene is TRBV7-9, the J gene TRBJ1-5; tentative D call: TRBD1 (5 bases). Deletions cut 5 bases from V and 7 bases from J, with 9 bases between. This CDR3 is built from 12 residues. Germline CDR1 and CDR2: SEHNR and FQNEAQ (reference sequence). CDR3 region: CASSTTDQPQHF. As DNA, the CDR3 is TGTGCCAGCAGCACGACAGACCAGCCCCAGCATTTT. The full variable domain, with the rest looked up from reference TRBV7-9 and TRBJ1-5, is DTGVSQNPRHKITKRGQNVTFRCDPISEHNRLYWYRQTLGQGPEFLTYFQNEAQLEKSRLLSDRFSAERPKGSFSTLEIQRTEQGDSAMYLCASSTTDQPQHFGDGTRLSIL.

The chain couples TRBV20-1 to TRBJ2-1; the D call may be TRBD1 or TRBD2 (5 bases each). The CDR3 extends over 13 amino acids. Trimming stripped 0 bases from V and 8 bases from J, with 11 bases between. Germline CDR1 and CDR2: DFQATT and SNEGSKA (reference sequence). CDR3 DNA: TGCAGTGCTAGAGATTACCGGGGCGATGAGCAGTTCTTC. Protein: CSARDYRGDEQFF.

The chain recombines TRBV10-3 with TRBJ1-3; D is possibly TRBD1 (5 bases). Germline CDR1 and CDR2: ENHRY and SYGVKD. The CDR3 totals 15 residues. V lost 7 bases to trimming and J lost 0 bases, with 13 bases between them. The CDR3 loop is CAITTGPSSGNTIYF. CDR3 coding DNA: TGTGCCATCACTACAGGACCGAGCTCTGGAAACACCATATATTTT.

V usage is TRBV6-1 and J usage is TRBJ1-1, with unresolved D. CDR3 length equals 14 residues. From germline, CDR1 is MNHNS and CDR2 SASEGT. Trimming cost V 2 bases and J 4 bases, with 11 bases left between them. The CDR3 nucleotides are TGTGCCAGCAGTGAATACCGTACGGTCACTGAAGCTTTCTTT. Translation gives CASSEYRTVTEAFF.

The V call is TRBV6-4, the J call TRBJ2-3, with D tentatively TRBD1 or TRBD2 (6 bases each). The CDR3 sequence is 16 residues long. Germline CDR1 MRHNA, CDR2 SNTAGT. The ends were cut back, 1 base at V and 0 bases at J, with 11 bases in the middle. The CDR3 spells CASSDFGGPSTDTQYF. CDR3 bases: TGTGCCAGCAGTGACTTCGGGGGCCCTAGCACAGATACGCAGTATTTT.

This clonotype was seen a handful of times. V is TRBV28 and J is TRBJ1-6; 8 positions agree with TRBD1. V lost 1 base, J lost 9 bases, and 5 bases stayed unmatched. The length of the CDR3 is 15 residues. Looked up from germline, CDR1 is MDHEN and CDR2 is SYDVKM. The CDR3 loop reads CASSLSAGGRSPLHF. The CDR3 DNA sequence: TGTGCCAGCAGTTTATCGGCAGGGGGCCGTTCACCCCTCCACTTT.

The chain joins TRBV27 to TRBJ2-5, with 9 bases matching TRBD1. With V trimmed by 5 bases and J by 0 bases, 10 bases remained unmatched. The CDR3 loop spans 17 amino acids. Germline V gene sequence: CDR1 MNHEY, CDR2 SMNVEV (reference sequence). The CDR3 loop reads CASSTRGDRAYQETQYF. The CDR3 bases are TGTGCCAGCAGTACCCGGGGGGACAGGGCGTACCAAGAGACCCAGTACTTC.

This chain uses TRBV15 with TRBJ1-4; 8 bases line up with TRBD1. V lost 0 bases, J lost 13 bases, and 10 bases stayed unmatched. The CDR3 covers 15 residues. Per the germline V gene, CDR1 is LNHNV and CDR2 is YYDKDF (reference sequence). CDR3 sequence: CATSRDGGRGTGLFF. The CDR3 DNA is TGTGCCACCAGCAGAGATGGAGGCAGAGGGACAGGACTGTTTTTT.

The CDR3 nucleotides read TGCGCCAGCAGCCAAGAAATCCCCGCGAACACCGGGGAGCTGTTTTTT. Its translation is CASSQEIPANTGELFF. The V call is TRBV4-3, the J call TRBJ2-2; D not certain. The V end lost 0 bases, the J end lost 0 bases, and 8 bases lay between the germline ends. Per germline, CDR1 LGHNA and CDR2 YSLEER. This CDR3 comprises 16 residues.

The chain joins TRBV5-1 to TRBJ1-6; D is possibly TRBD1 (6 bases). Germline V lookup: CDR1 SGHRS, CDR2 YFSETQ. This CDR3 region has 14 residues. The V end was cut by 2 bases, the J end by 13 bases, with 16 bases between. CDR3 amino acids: CASSLGDTAWPLHF. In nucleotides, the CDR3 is TGCGCCAGCAGCTTAGGGGACACTGCATGGCCCCTCCACTTT.

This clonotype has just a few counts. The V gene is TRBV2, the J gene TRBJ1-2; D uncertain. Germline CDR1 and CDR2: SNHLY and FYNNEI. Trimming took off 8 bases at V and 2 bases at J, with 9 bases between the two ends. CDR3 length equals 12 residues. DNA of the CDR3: TGTGCCAGCTCAGGCAGAAACTATGGCTACACCTTC. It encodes CASSGRNYGYTF.

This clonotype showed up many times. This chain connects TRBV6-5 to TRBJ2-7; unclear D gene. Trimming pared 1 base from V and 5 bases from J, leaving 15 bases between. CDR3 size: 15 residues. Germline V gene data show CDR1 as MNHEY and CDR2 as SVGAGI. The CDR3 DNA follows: TGTGCCAGCAGTTACTTACGGGCTGCGGTCAACGAGCAGTACTTC. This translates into CASSYLRAAVNEQYF.

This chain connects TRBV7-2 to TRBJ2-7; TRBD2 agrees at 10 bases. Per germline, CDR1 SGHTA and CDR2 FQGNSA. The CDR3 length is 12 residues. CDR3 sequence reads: CASSLVSSGGHV. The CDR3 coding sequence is TGTGCCAGCAGCTTAGTTTCTAGCGGGGGCCACGTC.

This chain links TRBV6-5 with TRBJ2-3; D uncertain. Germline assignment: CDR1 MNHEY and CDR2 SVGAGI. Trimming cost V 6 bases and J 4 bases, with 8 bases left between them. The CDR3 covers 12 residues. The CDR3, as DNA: TGTGCCAGCAGCCCGAACGCAGATACGCAGTATTTT. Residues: CASSPNADTQYF.

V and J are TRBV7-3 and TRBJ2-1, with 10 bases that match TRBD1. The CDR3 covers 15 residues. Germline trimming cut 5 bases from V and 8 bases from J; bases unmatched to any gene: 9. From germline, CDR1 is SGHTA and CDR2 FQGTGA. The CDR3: CASSARTGGGHEQFF. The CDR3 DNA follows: TGTGCCAGCAGCGCCCGGACAGGGGGTGGGCATGAGCAGTTCTTC.

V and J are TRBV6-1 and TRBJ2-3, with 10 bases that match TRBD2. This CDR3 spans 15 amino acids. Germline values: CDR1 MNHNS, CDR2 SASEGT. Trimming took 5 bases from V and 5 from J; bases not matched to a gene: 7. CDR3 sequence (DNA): TGTGCCAGCAGTACCGGGACTAGCGTCGTAGATACGCAGTATTTT. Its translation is CASSTGTSVVDTQYF.

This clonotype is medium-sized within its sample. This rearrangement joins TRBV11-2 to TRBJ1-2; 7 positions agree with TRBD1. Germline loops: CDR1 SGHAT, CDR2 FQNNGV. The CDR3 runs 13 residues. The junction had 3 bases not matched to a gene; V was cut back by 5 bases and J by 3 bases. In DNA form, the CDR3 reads TGTGCCAGCAGCCCTGGACAGGACTATGGCTACACCTTC. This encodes CASSPGQDYGYTF.

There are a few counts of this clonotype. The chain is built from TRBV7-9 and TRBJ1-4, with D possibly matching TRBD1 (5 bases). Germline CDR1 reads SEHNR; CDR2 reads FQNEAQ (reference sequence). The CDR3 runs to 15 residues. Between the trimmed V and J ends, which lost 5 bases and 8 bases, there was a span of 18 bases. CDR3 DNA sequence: TGTGCCAGCAGCCCCCGTCCGGGGGGTGAGGAAAAACTGTTTTTT. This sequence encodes CASSPRPGGEEKLFF. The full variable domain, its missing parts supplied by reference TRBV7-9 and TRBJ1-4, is DTGVSQNPRHKITKRGQNVTFRCDPISEHNRLYWYRQTLGQGPEFLTYFQNEAQLEKSRLLSDRFSAERPKGSFSTLEIQRTEQGDSAMYLCASSPRPGGEEKLFFGSGTQLSVL.

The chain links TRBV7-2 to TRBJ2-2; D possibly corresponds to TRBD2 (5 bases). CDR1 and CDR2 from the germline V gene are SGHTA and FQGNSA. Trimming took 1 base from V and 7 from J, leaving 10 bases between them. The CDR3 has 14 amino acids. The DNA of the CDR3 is TGTGCCAGCAGCTTAGGCGGGCCGGGCGGGGAGCTGTTTTTT. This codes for CASSLGGPGGELFF.